This entry lists 8 T cell receptor beta chains sequenced from one sample in a study of blood T cells in healthy people across ages. A sample-barcoded 5' primer and a J-beta primer mix were used in a second PCR of roughly 6 to 11 cycles. TCRdb re-derived calls from the 5' RACE reads in MiXCR, one entry per CDR3 protein. In the table there are 1.5 million to 2 million distinct CDR3 sequences, roughly 49% of which are singletons. Sequenced: blood. These receptors were obtained from a woman aged 35 to 49 in good health.

The J gene is TRBJ2-3, the V gene TRBV27; D is unresolved. The V gene's germline CDR1 is MNHEY and CDR2 SMNVEV (reference sequence). The CDR3 is made up of 16 amino acids. Trimming cost V 3 bases and J 2 bases, with 15 bases left between them. The CDR3 region is CASSFLGVKPTDTQYF. For the CDR3, the DNA is TGTGCCAGCAGTTTCCTTGGGGTGAAACCCACAGATACGCAGTATTTT.

This sequence joins TRBV5-1 and TRBJ2-6, with a possible D match to TRBD1 (5 bases). The germline V gene has CDR1 SGHRS and CDR2 YFSETQ. The length of the CDR3 is 14 residues. V was cut by 3 bases and J by 5 bases, with 9 bases left in between. CDR3 nucleotide sequence: TGCGCCAGCAGCTCGATGGACAGGGCCAACGTCCTGACTTTC. This translates into CASSSMDRANVLTF.

The chain is built from TRBV5-1 and TRBJ2-3; D unclear. The germline V and J ends were trimmed by 0 bases and 4 bases, with 12 bases remaining between them. The CDR3 is 15 residues long. The V gene's germline CDR1 is SGHRS and CDR2 YFSETQ. CDR3 residues: CASSLGASLADTQYF. The CDR3 DNA reads TGCGCCAGCAGCTTGGGGGCCTCTTTGGCAGATACGCAGTATTTT.

This chain connects TRBV7-8 to TRBJ2-1; possible D gene TRBD1, 6 bases. V lost 0 bases and J lost 0, with 15 bases in between. This CDR3 region has 18 residues. Germline V gene sequence: CDR1 SGHVS, CDR2 FQNEAQ. The CDR3 DNA reads TGTGCCAGCAGCTTAGCAATGAGGGGCAGGGGCTCCTACAATGAGCAGTTCTTC. Translation gives CASSLAMRGRGSYNEQFF. Full variable domain (remainder filled in from reference TRBV7-8 and TRBJ2-1): GAGVSQSPRYKVAKRGQDVALRCDPISGHVSLFWYQQALGQGPEFLTYFQNEAQLDKSGLPSDRFFAERPEGSVSTLKIQRTQQEDSAVYLCASSLAMRGRGSYNEQFFGPGTRLTVL.

With respect to this clonotype: At one end the junction does not follow the germline gene, possibly because of a read error. CDR3 sequence reads: CSARPDREGTDSQYF. The CDR3 nucleotides read TGCAGTGCGCGCCCTGACAGGGAGGGGACAGATTCGCAGTATTTT. The chain has TRBV20-1 and TRBJ2-3; D tentatively fits TRBD1 or TRBD2 (7 bases each). CDR3 length: 15 amino acids. Looked up from germline, CDR1 is DFQATT and CDR2 is SNEGSKA (reference sequence).

The rearrangement joins TRBV6-2 or TRBV6-3 to TRBJ2-1; D unresolved. This CDR3 spans 11 amino acids. Germline V lookup: CDR1 MNHEY, CDR2 SVGEGT. The germline V and J ends were trimmed by 7 bases and 9 bases, with 10 bases remaining between them. The CDR3 here is CASTSGREQFF. The CDR3 nucleotides read TGTGCCAGCACCTCTGGGCGTGAGCAGTTCTTC.

V gene TRBV7-9 combines with J gene TRBJ2-4, with 8 bases matching TRBD1. Germline assignment: CDR1 SEHNR and CDR2 FQNEAQ (reference sequence). V lost 1 base to trimming and J lost 13 bases; unmatched junction nucleotides: 15. The CDR3 extends over 16 amino acids. The CDR3 DNA reads TGTGCCAGCAGCTTAGTAGGCGGGACAGGATCGTACGGGCAGTACTTC. Translated: CASSLVGGTGSYGQYF.

The chain has TRBV29-1 and TRBJ1-2; 8 bases match TRBD1. J gave up 6 bases and V 1 base, and 7 bases lay outside the gene matches. Germline CDR1 and CDR2: SQVTM and ANQGSEA. The CDR3 sequence is 14 residues long. The CDR3 sequence: CSVEGTGSEHGYTF. CDR3 bases: TGCAGCGTTGAAGGGACAGGGTCTGAGCATGGCTACACCTTC.